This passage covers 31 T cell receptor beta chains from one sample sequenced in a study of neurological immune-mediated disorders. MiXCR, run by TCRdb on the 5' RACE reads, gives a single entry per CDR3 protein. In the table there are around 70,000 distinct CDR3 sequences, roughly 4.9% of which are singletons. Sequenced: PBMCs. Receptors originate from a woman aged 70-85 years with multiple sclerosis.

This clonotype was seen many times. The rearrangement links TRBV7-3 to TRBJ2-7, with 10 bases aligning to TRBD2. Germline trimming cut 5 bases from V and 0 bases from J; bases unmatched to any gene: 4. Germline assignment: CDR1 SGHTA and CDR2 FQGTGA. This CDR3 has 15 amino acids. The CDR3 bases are TGTGCCAGCAGCAGACTAGCGGGCCCCTCCTACGAGCAGTACTTC. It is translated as CASSRLAGPSYEQYF.

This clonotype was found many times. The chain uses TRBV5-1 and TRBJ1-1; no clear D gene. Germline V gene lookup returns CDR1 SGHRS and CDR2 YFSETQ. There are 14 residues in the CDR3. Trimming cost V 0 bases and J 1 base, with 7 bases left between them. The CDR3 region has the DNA TGCGCCAGCAGCTTGGTCAGCTCGAACACTGAAGCTTTCTTT. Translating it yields CASSLVSSNTEAFF.

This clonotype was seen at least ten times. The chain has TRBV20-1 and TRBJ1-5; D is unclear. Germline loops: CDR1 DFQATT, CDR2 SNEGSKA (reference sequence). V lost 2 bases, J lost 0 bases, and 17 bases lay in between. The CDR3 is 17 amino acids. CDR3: CSARLGVFVNSNQPQHF. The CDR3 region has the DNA TGCAGTGCTAGATTGGGAGTTTTTGTCAATAGCAATCAGCCCCAGCATTTT.

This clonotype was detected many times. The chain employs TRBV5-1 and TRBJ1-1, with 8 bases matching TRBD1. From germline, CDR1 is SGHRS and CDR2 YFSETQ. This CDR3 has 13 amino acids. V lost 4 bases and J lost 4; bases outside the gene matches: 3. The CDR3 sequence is CASSTQGATEAFF. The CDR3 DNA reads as TGCGCCAGCAGCACCCAGGGGGCCACTGAAGCTTTCTTT. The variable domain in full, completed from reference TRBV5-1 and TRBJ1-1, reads KAGVTQTPRYLIKTRGQQVTLSCSPISGHRSVSWYQQTPGQGLQFLFEYFSETQRNKGNFPGRFSGRQFSNSRSEMNVSTLELGDSALYLCASSTQGATEAFFGQGTRLTVV.

CDR3: CASSLDGTSGRGGFF. CDR3 nucleotide sequence: TGTGCCAGCAGCTTAGACGGGACTAGCGGGAGAGGGGGGTTCTTC. The chain joins TRBV7-2 to TRBJ2-1, with TRBD2 matching 14 bases. The CDR3 is 15 amino acids. Germline CDR1 SGHTA, CDR2 FQGNSA. V was pared by 1 base and J by 15 bases, with 8 bases of the junction left unmatched.

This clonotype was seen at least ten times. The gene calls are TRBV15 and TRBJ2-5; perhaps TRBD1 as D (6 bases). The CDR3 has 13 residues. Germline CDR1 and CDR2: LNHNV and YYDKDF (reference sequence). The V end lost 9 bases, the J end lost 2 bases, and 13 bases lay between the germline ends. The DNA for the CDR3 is TGTGCCACGGAGGACAGCGTTCAAGAGACCCAGTACTTC. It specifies CATEDSVQETQYF.

As DNA, the CDR3 is TGTGCCAGCAGCTTAACAGGCGGTGAAAAACTGTTTTTT. Protein sequence: CASSLTGGEKLFF. This sequence joins TRBV11-2 and TRBJ1-4; D is perhaps TRBD1 (5 bases). CDR3 length: 13 amino acids. Germline V CDR1 and CDR2: SGHAT, FQNNGV. V shed 2 bases and J shed 7 bases, with 8 bases lying between them.

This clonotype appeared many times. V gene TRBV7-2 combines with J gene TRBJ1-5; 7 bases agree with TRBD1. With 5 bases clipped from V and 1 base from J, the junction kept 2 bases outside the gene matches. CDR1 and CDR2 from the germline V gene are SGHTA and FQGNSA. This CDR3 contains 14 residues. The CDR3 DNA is TGTGCCAGCAGCCAGACAGGGAGCAATCAGCCCCAGCATTTT. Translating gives CASSQTGSNQPQHF.

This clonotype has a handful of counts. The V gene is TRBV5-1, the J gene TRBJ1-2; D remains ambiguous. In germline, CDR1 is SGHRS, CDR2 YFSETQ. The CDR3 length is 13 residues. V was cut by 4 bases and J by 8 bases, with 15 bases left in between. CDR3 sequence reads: CASSRTEEVGYTF. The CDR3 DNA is TGCGCCAGCAGCAGAACTGAGGAAGTAGGCTACACCTTC.

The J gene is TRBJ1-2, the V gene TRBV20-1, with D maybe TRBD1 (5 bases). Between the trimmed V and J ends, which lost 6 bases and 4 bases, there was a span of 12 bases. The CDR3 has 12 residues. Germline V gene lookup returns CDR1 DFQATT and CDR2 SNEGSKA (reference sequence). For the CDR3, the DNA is TGCAGTGCGCGGACACCTCCCTATGGCTACACCTTC. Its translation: CSARTPPYGYTF.

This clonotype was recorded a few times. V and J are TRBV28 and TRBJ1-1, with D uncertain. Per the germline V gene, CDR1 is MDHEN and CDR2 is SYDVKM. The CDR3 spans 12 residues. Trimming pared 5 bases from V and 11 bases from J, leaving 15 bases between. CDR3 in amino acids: CASSPLIVGAFF. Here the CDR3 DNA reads TGTGCCAGCAGTCCCCTAATTGTTGGGGCTTTCTTT.

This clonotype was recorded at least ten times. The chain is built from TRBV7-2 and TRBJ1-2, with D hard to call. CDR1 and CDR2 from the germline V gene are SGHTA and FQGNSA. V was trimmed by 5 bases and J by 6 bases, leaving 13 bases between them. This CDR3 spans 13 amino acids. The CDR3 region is CASSQRERHGYTF. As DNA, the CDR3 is TGTGCCAGCAGCCAGAGGGAACGTCATGGCTACACCTTC.

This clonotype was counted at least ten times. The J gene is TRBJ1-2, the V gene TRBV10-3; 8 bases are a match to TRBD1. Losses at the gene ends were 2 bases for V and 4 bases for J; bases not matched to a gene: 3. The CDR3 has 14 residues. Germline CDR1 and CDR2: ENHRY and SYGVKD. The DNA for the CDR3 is TGTGCCATCAGTGAGCCCGACAGGGGCTATGGCTACACCTTC. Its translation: CAISEPDRGYGYTF.

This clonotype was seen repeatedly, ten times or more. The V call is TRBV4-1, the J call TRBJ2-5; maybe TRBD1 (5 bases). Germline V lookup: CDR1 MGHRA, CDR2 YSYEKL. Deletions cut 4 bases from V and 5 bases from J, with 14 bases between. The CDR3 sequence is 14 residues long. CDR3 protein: CASSPQAGYETQYF. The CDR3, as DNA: TGCGCCAGCAGCCCACAGGCCGGGTACGAGACCCAGTACTTC.

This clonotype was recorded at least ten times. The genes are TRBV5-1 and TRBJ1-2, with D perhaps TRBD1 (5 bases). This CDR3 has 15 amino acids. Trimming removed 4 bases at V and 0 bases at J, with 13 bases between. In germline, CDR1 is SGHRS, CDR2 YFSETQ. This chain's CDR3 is CASSLDSAANYGYTF. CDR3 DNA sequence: TGCGCCAGCAGCCTCGACAGTGCAGCTAACTATGGCTACACCTTC.

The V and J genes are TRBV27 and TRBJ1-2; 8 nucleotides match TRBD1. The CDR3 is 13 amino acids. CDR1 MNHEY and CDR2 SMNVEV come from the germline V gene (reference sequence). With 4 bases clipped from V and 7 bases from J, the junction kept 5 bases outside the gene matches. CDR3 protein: CASSSGTGPGYTF. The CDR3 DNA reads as TGTGCCAGCAGTTCCGGGACAGGACCTGGCTACACCTTC.

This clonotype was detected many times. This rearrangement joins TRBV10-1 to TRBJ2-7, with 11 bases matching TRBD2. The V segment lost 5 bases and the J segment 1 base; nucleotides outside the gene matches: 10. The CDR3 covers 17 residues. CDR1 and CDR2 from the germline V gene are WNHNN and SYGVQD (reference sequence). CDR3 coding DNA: TGCGCCAGCAGTCCCGGACTAGCGGGTCCAAGTTCCTACGAGCAGTACTTC. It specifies CASSPGLAGPSSYEQYF.

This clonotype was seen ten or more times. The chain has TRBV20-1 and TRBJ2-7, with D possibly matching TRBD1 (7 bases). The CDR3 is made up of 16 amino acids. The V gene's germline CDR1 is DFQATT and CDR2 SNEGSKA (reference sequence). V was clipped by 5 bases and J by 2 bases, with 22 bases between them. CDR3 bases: TGCAGTGCTTCAAGGGGGCTAGCGTTAGCCACCTACGAGCAGTACTTC. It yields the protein CSASRGLALATYEQYF.

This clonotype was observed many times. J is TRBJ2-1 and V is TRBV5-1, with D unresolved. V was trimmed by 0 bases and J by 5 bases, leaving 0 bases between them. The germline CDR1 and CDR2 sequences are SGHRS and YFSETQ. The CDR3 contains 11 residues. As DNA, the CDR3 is TGCGCCAGCAGCTTGGACAATGAGCAGTTCTTC. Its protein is CASSLDNEQFF. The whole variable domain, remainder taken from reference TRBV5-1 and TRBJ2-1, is KAGVTQTPRYLIKTRGQQVTLSCSPISGHRSVSWYQQTPGQGLQFLFEYFSETQRNKGNFPGRFSGRQFSNSRSEMNVSTLELGDSALYLCASSLDNEQFFGPGTRLTVL.

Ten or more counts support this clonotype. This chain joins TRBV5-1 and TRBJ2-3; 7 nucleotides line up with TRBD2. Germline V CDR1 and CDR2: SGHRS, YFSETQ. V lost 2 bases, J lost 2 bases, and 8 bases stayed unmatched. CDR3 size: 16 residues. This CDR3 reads CASSLRLAKNTDTQYF. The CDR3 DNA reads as TGCGCCAGCAGCTTACGACTAGCTAAAAACACAGATACGCAGTATTTT.

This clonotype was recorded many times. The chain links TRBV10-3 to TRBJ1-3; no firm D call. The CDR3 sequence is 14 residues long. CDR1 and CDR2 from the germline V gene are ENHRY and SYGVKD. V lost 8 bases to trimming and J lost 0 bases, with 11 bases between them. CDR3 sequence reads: CAISEAFSGNTIYF. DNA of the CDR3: TGTGCCATCTCTGAGGCTTTCTCTGGAAACACCATATATTTT.

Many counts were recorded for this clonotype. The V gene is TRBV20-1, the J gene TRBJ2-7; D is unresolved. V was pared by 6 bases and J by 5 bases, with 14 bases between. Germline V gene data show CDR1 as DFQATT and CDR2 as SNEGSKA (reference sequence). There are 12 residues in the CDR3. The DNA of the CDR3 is TGCAGTGCGCCCAGGAGTACAAACGAGCAGTACTTC. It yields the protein CSAPRSTNEQYF.

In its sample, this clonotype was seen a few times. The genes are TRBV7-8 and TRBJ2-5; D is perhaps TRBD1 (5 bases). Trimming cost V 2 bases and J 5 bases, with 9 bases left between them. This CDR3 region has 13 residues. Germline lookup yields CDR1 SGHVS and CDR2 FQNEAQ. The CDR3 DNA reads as TGTGCCAGCAGCTTATGGGGCCCCGAGACCCAGTACTTC. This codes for CASSLWGPETQYF.

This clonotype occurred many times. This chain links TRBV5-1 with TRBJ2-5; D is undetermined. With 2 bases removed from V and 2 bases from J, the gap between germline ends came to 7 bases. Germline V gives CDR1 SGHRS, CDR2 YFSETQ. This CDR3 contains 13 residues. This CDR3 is CASSLHLQETQYF. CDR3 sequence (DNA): TGCGCCAGCAGCTTACACCTGCAAGAGACCCAGTACTTC.

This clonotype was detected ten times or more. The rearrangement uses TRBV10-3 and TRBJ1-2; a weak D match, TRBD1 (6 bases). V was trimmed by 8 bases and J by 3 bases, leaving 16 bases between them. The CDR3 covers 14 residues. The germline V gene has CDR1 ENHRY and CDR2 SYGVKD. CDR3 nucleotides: TGTGCCATCTCACCCGGGACATTTGACTATGGCTACACCTTC. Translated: CAISPGTFDYGYTF.

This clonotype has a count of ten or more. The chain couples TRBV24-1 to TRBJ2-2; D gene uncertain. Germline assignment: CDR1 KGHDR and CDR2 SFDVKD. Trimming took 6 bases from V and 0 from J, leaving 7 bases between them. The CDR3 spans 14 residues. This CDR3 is CATSTRSNTGELFF. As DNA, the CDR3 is TGTGCCACCAGTACCAGATCGAACACCGGGGAGCTGTTTTTT.

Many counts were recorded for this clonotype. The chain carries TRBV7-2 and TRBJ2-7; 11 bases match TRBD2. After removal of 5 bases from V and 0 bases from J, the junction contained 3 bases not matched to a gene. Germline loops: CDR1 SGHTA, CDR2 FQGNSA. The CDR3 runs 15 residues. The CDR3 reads CASSLGLAASYEQYF. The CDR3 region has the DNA TGTGCCAGCAGCCTGGGACTAGCGGCCTCCTACGAGCAGTACTTC.

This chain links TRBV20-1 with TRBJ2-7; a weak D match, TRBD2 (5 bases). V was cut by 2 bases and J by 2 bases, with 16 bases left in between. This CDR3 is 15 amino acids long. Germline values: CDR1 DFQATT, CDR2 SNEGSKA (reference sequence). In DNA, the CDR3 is TGCAGTGCTAGACGGCTGGGAATAGCGACCTACGAGCAGTACTTC. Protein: CSARRLGIATYEQYF.

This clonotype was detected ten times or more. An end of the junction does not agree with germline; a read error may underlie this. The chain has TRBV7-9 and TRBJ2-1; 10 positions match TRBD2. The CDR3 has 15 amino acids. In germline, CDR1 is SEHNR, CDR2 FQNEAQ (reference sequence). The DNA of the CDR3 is TGTGCCAGCAGCCTAGCGGGAGTATACGGCGGTGAGCAGTTCTTC. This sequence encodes CASSLAGVYGGEQFF.

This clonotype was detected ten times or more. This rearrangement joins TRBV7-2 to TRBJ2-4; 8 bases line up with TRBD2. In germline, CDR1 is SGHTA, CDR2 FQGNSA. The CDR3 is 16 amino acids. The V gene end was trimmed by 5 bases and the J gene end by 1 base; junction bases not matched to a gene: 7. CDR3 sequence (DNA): TGTGCCAGCAGCACTAGCGGAGCGGGGGCCAAAAACATTCAGTACTTC. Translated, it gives CASSTSGAGAKNIQYF.

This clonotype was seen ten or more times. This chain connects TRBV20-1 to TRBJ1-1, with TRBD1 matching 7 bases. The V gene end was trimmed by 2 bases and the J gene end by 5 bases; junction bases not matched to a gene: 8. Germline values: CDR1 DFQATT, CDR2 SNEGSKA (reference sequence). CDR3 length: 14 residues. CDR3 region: CSARQRQGWTEAFF. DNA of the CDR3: TGCAGTGCTAGACAAAGACAGGGTTGGACTGAAGCTTTCTTT.